This T cell receptor beta chain originates from a study of shared clonotypes between healthy human individuals. In the study overall: Each donor contributed plates that comprised three CD4 naive, three CD4 memory, two CD8 naive and one CD8 memory.

As concerns this clone: Its cognate antigen is unknown.

TCRdb keeps only in-frame clones here, not all; method: immunoSEQ multiplex PCR. The table includes around 1,000,000 clones, 70% to 85% detected once. The germline V gene encodes CDR1 SGHDT and CDR2 YYEEEE. The junction had 8 bases not matched to a gene; V was cut back by 4 bases and J by 8 bases. CDR3 length: 14 residues. Study conclusions and caveats: As a rule, naive subsets had a larger estimated richness than memory subsets. Shared clonotypes across all four donors exceeded non-shared ones in generation probability.

The TCR comes from a man between 18 and 35 years old in good health. Some clones in this sample may be carry-over from other donors' samples. The sample taken for sequencing was memory CD4+ T cells from PBMCs. Documented subset: CD45RA-negative fraction. This chain connects TRBV5-6 to TRBJ2-4; 8 bases fit TRBD1. CDR3 nucleotide sequence: TGTGCCAGCAGCCCTCGGACAGGGACCTACATTCAGTACTTC. Its translation: CASSPRTGTYIQYF.